Listed here are 16 T cell receptor beta chains from one sample, sequenced in a study of T cell clonotyping in hematopoietic cell transplantation. Noted time point: recipient sample about 28 days before transplant, after cytoreduction. Using immunoSEQ multiplex PCR, the repertoire was profiled, and TCRdb retains in-frame clones only, with some absent. The sample contains more than 9,000 clones, around 90% of which appear only once. Here the sequenced sample was peripheral blood mononuclear cells, taken before stem cell transplant. The receptor set was obtained from a woman in her forties or fifties with chronic myeloid leukemia. Some clones in this sample may be carry-over from other donors' samples.

This chain uses TRBV6-6 with TRBJ2-1; 8 nucleotides align to TRBD1. Trimming at V came to 7 bases and at J to 3 bases, leaving 8 bases not matched to a gene. The V gene's germline CDR1 is MNHNY and CDR2 SVGAGI (reference sequence). The CDR3 covers 15 residues. CDR3 loop: CASTRTGPYYNEQFF. CDR3 in DNA: TGTGCCAGCACCCGGACAGGGCCATACTACAATGAGCAGTTCTTC.

The rearrangement uses TRBV19 and TRBJ1-2; 8 nucleotides align to TRBD1. The ends lost 3 bases at V and 5 bases at J; junction bases unmatched: 8. The V gene's germline CDR1 is LNHDA and CDR2 SQIVND (reference sequence). The CDR3 totals 15 residues. The CDR3 reads CASSMPGDRSYGYTF. CDR3 DNA sequence: TGTGCCAGTAGTATGCCCGGGGACAGGAGTTATGGCTACACCTTC. Full variable domain (missing parts from reference TRBV19 and TRBJ1-2): DGGITQSPKYLFRKEGQNVTLSCEQNLNHDAMYWYRQDPGQGLRLIYYSQIVNDFQKGDIAEGYSVSREKKESFPLTVTSAQKNPTAFYLCASSMPGDRSYGYTFGSGTRLTVV.

This chain connects TRBV7-2 to TRBJ2-6; D perhaps matches TRBD2 (6 bases). The CDR3 consists of 16 residues. Germline assignment: CDR1 SGHTA and CDR2 FQGNSA. The V end was cut by 3 bases, the J end by 5 bases, with 14 bases between. The CDR3 spells CASSLEGTVRANVLTF. Written as DNA, the CDR3 is TGTGCCAGCAGCTTGGAGGGGACGGTGAGGGCCAACGTCCTGACTTTC.

V is TRBV10-2 and J is TRBJ2-6; D gene unclear. Between the trimmed V and J ends, which lost 3 bases and 0 bases, there was a span of 3 bases. The germline V gene has CDR1 WSHSY and CDR2 SAAADI. CDR3 length equals 14 residues. The CDR3 loop is CASSDSSGANVLTF. DNA of the CDR3: TGCGCCAGCAGTGACAGCTCTGGGGCCAACGTCCTGACTTTC.

The chain's CDR3 is CSVGGLSSSYEQYF. CDR3 bases: TGCAGCGTTGGGGGGCTATCGAGCTCCTACGAGCAGTACTTC. The chain combines TRBV29-1 with TRBJ2-7; D might be TRBD1 (6 bases). The CDR3 is 14 amino acids. V was shortened by 4 bases and J by 0 bases, with 13 bases between the two germline ends. CDR1 and CDR2 (germline): SQVTM, ANQGSEA.

The chain joins TRBV30 to TRBJ2-5, with D perhaps TRBD1 (7 bases). V was clipped by 5 bases and J by 5 bases, with 18 bases between them. Germline V CDR1 and CDR2: GTSNPN, SVGIG (reference sequence). The CDR3 spans 14 residues. CDR3 nucleotide sequence: TGTGCCTGGGGAAAAGGGGGCGGAGGGGAGACCCAGTACTTC. Amino acid sequence: CAWGKGGGGETQYF.

This chain uses TRBV13 with TRBJ2-2, with D unclear. Germline assignment: CDR1 PRHDT and CDR2 FYEKMQ (reference sequence). Between the trimmed V and J ends, which lost 0 bases and 6 bases, there was a span of 11 bases. The CDR3 sequence is 15 residues long. CDR3 in DNA: TGTGCCAGCAGCTTAGGGACTCCATTTGCCGGGGAGCTGTTTTTT. Protein: CASSLGTPFAGELFF.

V is TRBV28 and J is TRBJ2-1, with 8 bases identical to TRBD1. In germline, CDR1 is MDHEN, CDR2 SYDVKM. Losses at the gene ends were 4 bases for V and 12 bases for J; bases not matched to a gene: 23. This CDR3 contains 18 residues. For the CDR3, the DNA is TGTGCCAGCAGTTCACTCGTAGCCGGGACAGGCCCTAACGTAGGGCAGTTCTTC. Translating it yields CASSSLVAGTGPNVGQFF.

This clone has a single count. V is TRBV19 and J is TRBJ2-1, with D possibly TRBD1 on 5 matching bases. Germline lookup yields CDR1 LNHDA and CDR2 SQIVND (reference sequence). This CDR3 region has 16 residues. Trimming shortened V by 6 bases and J by 5 bases, and 20 bases separated the two germline ends. The CDR3 reads CASSTSPGLLHNEQFF. CDR3 nucleotide sequence: TGTGCCAGTAGCACAAGCCCAGGGCTTCTTCACAATGAGCAGTTCTTC.

V is TRBV29-1 and J is TRBJ2-7; D may correspond to TRBD1 or TRBD2 (5 bases each). CDR3 length: 14 residues. V shed 8 bases and J shed 2 bases, with 19 bases lying between them. The germline gives CDR1 SQVTM, CDR2 ANQGSEA. This chain's CDR3 is CSKKVRDGAYEQYF. The CDR3 DNA sequence: TGCAGCAAAAAGGTCCGGGACGGTGCCTACGAGCAGTACTTC.

The chain links TRBV9 to TRBJ2-3, with TRBD2 identical over 9 bases. Unmatched junction bases numbered 5, after V lost 0 bases and J lost 0 bases. Germline V gene lookup returns CDR1 SGDLS and CDR2 YYNGEE. This CDR3 region has 17 residues. CDR3 nucleotide sequence: TGTGCCAGCAGCGTAGGCCTAGCGGGGATTAGCACAGATACGCAGTATTTT. Protein product: CASSVGLAGISTDTQYF.

The chain uses TRBV10-1 and TRBJ2-7, with TRBD2 matching over 8 bases. Germline V gives CDR1 WNHNN, CDR2 SYGVQD (reference sequence). V trimming: 2 bases; J trimming: 3 bases; junction bases outside the gene matches: 0. The CDR3 is made up of 13 amino acids. The CDR3: CASSEREGYEQYF. Here the CDR3 DNA reads TGCGCCAGCAGTGAGCGGGAGGGCTACGAGCAGTACTTC.

The DNA of the CDR3 is TGTGCCAGCAGCTTGTTTAAGGATGGCTACACCTTC. Translating gives CASSLFKDGYTF. The chain carries TRBV5-5 and TRBJ1-2; D remains ambiguous. The CDR3 consists of 12 residues. V was shortened by 1 base and J by 6 bases, with 7 bases between the two germline ends. CDR1 is SGHKS and CDR2 is YYEKEE in the germline V gene (reference sequence). The entire variable domain, with the rest obtained from reference TRBV5-5 and TRBJ1-2, is as follows: DAGVTQSPTHLIKTRGQQVTLRCSPISGHKSVSWYQQVLGQGPQFIFQYYEKEERGRGNFPDRFSARQFPNYSSELNVNALLLGDSALYLCASSLFKDGYTFGSGTRLTVV.

This chain joins TRBV2 and TRBJ1-1, with unresolved D. This CDR3 is 17 amino acids long. V lost 0 bases and J lost 2, with 16 bases in between. Germline V lookup: CDR1 SNHLY, CDR2 FYNNEI. CDR3 bases: TGTGCCAGCAGTGAAGCCCCTGACACCGGCGGAAACACTGAAGCTTTCTTT. It specifies CASSEAPDTGGNTEAFF.

As concerns this clone: The junction shows a germline mismatch at one end, possibly a read error. The chain carries TRBV2 and TRBJ2-7; D assignment may be TRBD1 or TRBD2 (6 bases each). The CDR3 totals 15 residues. Germline V gene sequence: CDR1 SNHLY, CDR2 FYNNEI. CDR3 in DNA: TGTGCCAGCAGCGAAGGGGGGTCCGTCTTCGACGAGCAGTACTTC. This sequence encodes CASSEGGSVFDEQYF.

This clone was seen only once. The chain carries TRBV5-4 and TRBJ1-2, with D perhaps TRBD1 (6 bases). Trimming took 4 bases from V and 8 from J, leaving 18 bases between them. The CDR3 is 14 amino acids. CDR1 is SGHNT and CDR2 is YYREEE in the germline V gene (reference sequence). CDR3 region: CASSQPQGASGYTF. CDR3 sequence (DNA): TGTGCCAGCAGCCAACCACAGGGTGCAAGCGGCTACACCTTC.